The clone carrying this T cell receptor (beta chain) occurred many times. Its target is unknown. It is unclear where the CDR3 begins or ends on the DNA, so no DNA is shown, and the CDR3 is as TCRdb lists it. This specimen belongs to a study of early T cells in non-severe SARS-CoV-2 infection. Overall study context: Sequencing of bulk RNA from unsorted whole blood was done, without chain pairing. The study, taken as a whole, reports: In VDJdb matching, anti-spike CD8 responses were favored while private and CD4 specificities went missing.

The CDR3 contains 15 residues when both ends are counted. Tagging with unique molecular identifiers was applied to individual cDNA molecules. One entry per CDR3 protein, called by TCRdb with MiXCR from the 5' RACE reads. The table has around 67,000 distinct CDR3 sequences, under 15% seen once; the top ten hold roughly 1.3%. The source of this sequence is an adult who was a healthcare worker with PCR-confirmed SARS-CoV-2 infection or an uninfected control (not recorded which). Sequenced sample: whole blood. The chain combines TRBV7-5 with TRBJ2-5; TRBD1 is the table's D call and was not checked against the DNA. TRBV7-5 is marked as a pseudogene. CDR3 protein: CISVPEGTGKETQYF.